This TCR beta chain emerged from a study of T-cell reconstitution after alpha-beta-depleted transplantation in children. This CDR3 is 16 amino acids long. Germline assignment: CDR1 MNHNS and CDR2 SASEGT. V was pared by 5 bases and J by 6 bases, with 9 bases of the junction left unmatched. General study results and limits: One year post-transplant, T-cell counts and diversity were largely derived from T cells produced anew. In some patients, recipient T cells and intrathymic progenitors surviving conditioning explained high day-60 diversity.

Unique molecular identifiers were incorporated when the TCRbeta library was constructed. Via MiXCR, TCRdb re-called the PCR reads, giving one row per CDR3 protein. The data contain 140,000 to 150,000 distinct CDR3 sequences, roughly 9% of them seen just once; the ten biggest clones take up around 18%. This clonotype was observed a few times. Antigen unknown. The sequence was obtained from a female patient aged 2-15 years who had a stem cell transplant for congenital amegakaryocytic thrombocytopenia, so the T cells may come from the graft donor. Sequencing was performed on PBMCs, mostly from graft donor cells, taken 180 days after TCRalphabeta/CD19-depleted stem cell transplant. The chain couples TRBV6-1 to TRBJ1-6, with 8 bases identical to TRBD1. The CDR3 sequence is CASSTTTGAPNSPLHF. The CDR3 nucleotides are TGTGCCAGCAGTACCACGACAGGGGCACCTAATTCACCCCTCCACTTT.